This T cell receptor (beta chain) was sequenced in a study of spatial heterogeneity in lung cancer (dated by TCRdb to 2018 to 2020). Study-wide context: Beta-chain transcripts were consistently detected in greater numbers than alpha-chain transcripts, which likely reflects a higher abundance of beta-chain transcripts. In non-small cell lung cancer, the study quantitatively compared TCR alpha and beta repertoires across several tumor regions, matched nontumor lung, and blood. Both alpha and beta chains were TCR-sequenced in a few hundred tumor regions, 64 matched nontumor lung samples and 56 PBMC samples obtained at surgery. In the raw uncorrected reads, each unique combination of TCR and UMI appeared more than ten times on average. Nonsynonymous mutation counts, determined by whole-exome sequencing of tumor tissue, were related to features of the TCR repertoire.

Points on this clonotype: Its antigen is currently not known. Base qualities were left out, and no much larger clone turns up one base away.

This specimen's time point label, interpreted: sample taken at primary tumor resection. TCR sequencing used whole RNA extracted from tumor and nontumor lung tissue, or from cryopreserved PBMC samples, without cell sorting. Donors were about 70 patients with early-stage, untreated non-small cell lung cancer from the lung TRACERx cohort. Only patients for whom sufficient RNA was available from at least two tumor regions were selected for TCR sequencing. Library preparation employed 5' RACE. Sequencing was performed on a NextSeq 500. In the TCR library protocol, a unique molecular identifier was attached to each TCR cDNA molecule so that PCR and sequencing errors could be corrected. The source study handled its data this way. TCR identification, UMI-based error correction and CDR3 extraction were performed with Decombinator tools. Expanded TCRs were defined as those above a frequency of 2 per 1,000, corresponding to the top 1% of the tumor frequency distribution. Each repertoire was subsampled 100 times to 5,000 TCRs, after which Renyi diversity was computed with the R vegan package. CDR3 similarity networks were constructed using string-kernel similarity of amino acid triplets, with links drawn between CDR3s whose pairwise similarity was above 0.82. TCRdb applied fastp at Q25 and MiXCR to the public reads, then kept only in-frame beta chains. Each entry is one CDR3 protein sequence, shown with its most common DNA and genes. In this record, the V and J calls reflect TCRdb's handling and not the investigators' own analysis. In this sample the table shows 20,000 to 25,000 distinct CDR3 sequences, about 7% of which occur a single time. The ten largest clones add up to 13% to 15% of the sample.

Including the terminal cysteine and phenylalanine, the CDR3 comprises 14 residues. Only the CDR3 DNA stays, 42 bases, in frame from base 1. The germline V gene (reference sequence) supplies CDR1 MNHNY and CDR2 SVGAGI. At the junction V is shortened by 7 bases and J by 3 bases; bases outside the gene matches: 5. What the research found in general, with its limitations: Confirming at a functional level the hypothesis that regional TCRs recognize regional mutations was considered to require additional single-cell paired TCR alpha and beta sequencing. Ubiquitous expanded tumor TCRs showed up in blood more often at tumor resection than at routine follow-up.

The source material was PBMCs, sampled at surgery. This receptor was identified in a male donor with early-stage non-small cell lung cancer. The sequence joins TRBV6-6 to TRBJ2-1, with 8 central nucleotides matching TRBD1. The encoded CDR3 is CASTVTGGYNEQFF. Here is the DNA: TGTGCCAGCACCGTCACAGGGGGCTACAATGAGCAGTTCTTC.